A single sample is the source of the 18 T cell receptor beta chains below, sequenced in a study of T cell responses to AZD1222 COVID-19 vaccine (dated by TCRdb to about 2021). Library generation was performed with the immunoSEQ multiplex PCR assay. TCRdb took this table from immuneACCESS and kept in-frame rearrangements with V and J called. Such tables lack part of the clones; where checked against another copy, unresolved V genes explain under half of the gap, and the rest is unexplained. Recorded for this sample are some 130,000 clones; about 93% of them occurred a single time. The ten largest clones represent 6.5% to 8.5% of the sample. The time point label here, explained by the study, means: about 28 days (+/-7) after the second vaccine dose. The starting material was peripheral blood, obtained 28 days after the second AZD1222 dose. These receptors were obtained from an adult who received the AZD1222 COVID-19 vaccine.

The chain's CDR3 is CASTKGEVNYGYTF. CDR3 coding DNA: TGTGCCAGCACGAAAGGAGAGGTTAACTATGGCTACACCTTC. The chain couples TRBV7-9 to TRBJ1-2; D unclear. V dropped 7 bases and J dropped 1 base, with 13 bases sitting between them. CDR1 is SEHNR and CDR2 is FQNEAQ in the germline V gene (reference sequence). CDR3 size: 14 residues.

V is TRBV3-1 (or the pseudogene TRBV3-2) and J is TRBJ2-7; no definite D call. The CDR3 has 14 amino acids. Trimming took 0 bases from V and 3 from J, leaving 9 bases between them. Germline CDR1 LGHDT, CDR2 YNNKEL (reference sequence). The CDR3 spells CASSQDSDDYEQYF. In DNA, the CDR3 is TGTGCCAGCAGCCAAGATTCGGACGACTACGAGCAGTACTTC.

The rearrangement uses TRBV7-8 and TRBJ2-3; 9 nucleotides line up with TRBD2. Germline CDR1 SGHVS, CDR2 FQNEAQ. The CDR3 runs to 20 residues. The ends lost 4 bases at V and 2 bases at J; junction bases unmatched: 19. Here the CDR3 reads CASSSKGILASGADTDTQYF. CDR3 coding DNA: TGTGCCAGCAGCTCCAAAGGGATATTAGCTAGCGGGGCCGACACAGATACGCAGTATTTT.

The table lists this clone with a count of one. The chain uses TRBV10-3 and TRBJ2-7; 11 nucleotides match TRBD2. The CDR3 contains 17 residues. The V segment lost 0 bases and the J segment 6 bases; nucleotides outside the gene matches: 10. Germline-derived CDR1 and CDR2 are ENHRY and SYGVKD. In DNA, the CDR3 is TGTGCCATCAGTGAGTCGGGGGCCGTACTAGCGGGGGTCGAGCAGTACTTC. Translation gives CAISESGAVLAGVEQYF.

This clone has a single count. The rearrangement uses TRBV27 and TRBJ1-1, with a tentative D call TRBD1 (5 bases). The germline V gene encodes CDR1 MNHEY and CDR2 SMNVEV (reference sequence). This CDR3 spans 16 amino acids. V was cut by 6 bases and J by 0 bases, with 17 bases left in between. As DNA, the CDR3 is TGTGCCAGCAGCAGTTTAATGAGGGGCCTGAACACTGAAGCTTTCTTT. It is translated as CASSSLMRGLNTEAFF.

The chain joins TRBV2 to TRBJ1-3, with D perhaps TRBD1 (5 bases). Trimming cost V 5 bases and J 3 bases, with 11 bases left between them. The CDR3 runs to 14 residues. Germline lookup yields CDR1 SNHLY and CDR2 FYNNEI. The CDR3 coding sequence is TGTGCCAGCAGTTTTCAGGGCGGTGGAAACACCATATATTTT. The encoded protein is CASSFQGGGNTIYF.

Of note for this clone: Other DNA sequences of this sample code for an identical CDR3. The chain has TRBV5-8 and TRBJ2-1, with D tentatively TRBD2 (7 bases). CDR3 size: 17 residues. Trimming stripped 0 bases from V and 2 bases from J, with 15 bases between. Germline loops: CDR1 SGHTS, CDR2 YDEGEE. CDR3 in amino acids: CASSLEWRGQTYNEQFF. DNA for the CDR3: TGTGCCAGCAGCTTGGAATGGCGGGGGCAGACCTACAATGAGCAGTTCTTC.

The chain's CDR3 is CASSEEKGTMNTEAFF. The CDR3 nucleotides are TGTGCCAGCAGTGAAGAGAAGGGGACAATGAACACTGAAGCTTTCTTT. The V and J genes are TRBV6-1 and TRBJ1-1, with D maybe TRBD1 (6 bases). This CDR3 spans 16 amino acids. Germline CDR1 is MNHNS and CDR2 is SASEGT. V was shortened by 1 base and J by 0 bases, with 12 bases between the two germline ends.

The V gene is TRBV6-1, the J gene TRBJ2-7; D possibly corresponds to TRBD2 (5 bases). V was shortened by 3 bases and J by 4 bases, with 16 bases between the two germline ends. The germline CDR1 and CDR2 sequences are MNHNS and SASEGT. The CDR3 is made up of 15 amino acids. The CDR3: CASSDKHGKFYEQYF. The CDR3 coding sequence is TGTGCCAGCAGTGATAAACACGGGAAATTTTACGAGCAGTACTTC.

This chain links TRBV12-3 or TRBV12-4 with TRBJ2-7; 12 bases line up with TRBD2. The ends lost 3 bases at V and 10 bases at J; junction bases unmatched: 4. The CDR3 extends over 13 amino acids. The CDR3 region is CASSFPGLAGQYF. CDR3 bases: TGTGCCAGCAGTTTCCCGGGACTAGCGGGCCAGTACTTC.

The V gene is TRBV6-6, the J gene TRBJ2-1; TRBD1 agrees at 8 bases. The V and J ends lost 6 bases and 0 bases, in that order; junction bases with no gene match: 7. The germline CDR1 and CDR2 sequences are MNHNY and SVGAGI (reference sequence). CDR3 size: 16 residues. The CDR3 spells CASSPWTGRSYNEQFF. The DNA for the CDR3 is TGTGCCAGCAGCCCTTGGACAGGGCGCTCCTACAATGAGCAGTTCTTC.

The V and J genes are TRBV19 and TRBJ2-7; 8 nucleotides agree with TRBD2. The CDR3 covers 14 residues. Germline trimming cut 7 bases from V and 4 bases from J; bases unmatched to any gene: 9. CDR1 is LNHDA and CDR2 is SQIVND in the germline V gene (reference sequence). CDR3 residues: CASNPGLGGYEQYF. For the CDR3, the DNA is TGTGCCAGTAATCCGGGACTAGGCGGTTACGAGCAGTACTTC.

In DNA, the CDR3 is TGTGCCAGCAAGGCTAGCGGGGCCGGGGAGCTGTTTTTT. This gives the protein CASKASGAGELFF. This sequence joins TRBV2 and TRBJ2-2; 9 positions match TRBD2. The CDR3 consists of 13 residues. Germline V lookup: CDR1 SNHLY, CDR2 FYNNEI. V dropped 7 bases and J dropped 6; count of bases not matched to a gene: 3.

This chain links TRBV27 with TRBJ1-2, with 7 positions matching TRBD1. Germline assignment: CDR1 MNHEY and CDR2 SMNVEV (reference sequence). After removal of 5 bases from V and 2 bases from J, the junction contained 2 bases not matched to a gene. The CDR3 spans 13 residues. In DNA form, the CDR3 reads TGTGCCAGCAGTGCGACAGGGAACTATGGCTACACCTTC. Translated: CASSATGNYGYTF.

This chain joins TRBV6-5 and TRBJ1-4, with a possible D match to TRBD1 (6 bases). Trimming removed 6 bases from V and 7 bases from J, with 18 bases in between. Germline CDR1 reads MNHEY; CDR2 reads SVGAGI. This CDR3 has 15 amino acids. CDR3 DNA: TGTGCCAGCAGAAGCAACCAGGGAGGGGGTGAAAAACTGTTTTTT. Translated, it gives CASRSNQGGGEKLFF.

The gene calls are TRBV19 and TRBJ2-3, with D tentatively TRBD1 (5 bases). CDR3 size: 11 residues. Trimming took 6 bases from V and 6 from J, leaving 7 bases between them. CDR1 LNHDA and CDR2 SQIVND come from the germline V gene (reference sequence). The CDR3 loop is CASRTADTQYF. The CDR3 nucleotides read TGTGCCAGTAGGACAGCGGATACGCAGTATTTT.

The chain combines TRBV7-2 with TRBJ1-3; possibly TRBD1 for D (5 bases). The V gene lost 5 bases and the J gene lost 0 bases, with 17 bases spanning the gap. CDR3 length: 17 amino acids. Germline CDR1 and CDR2: SGHTA and FQGNSA. The CDR3 spells CASSPSSAGSSGNTIYF. The CDR3 region has the DNA TGTGCCAGCAGCCCCTCTTCCGCAGGGAGCTCTGGAAACACCATATATTTT.

This sequence joins TRBV5-1 and TRBJ2-7; 9 positions match TRBD1. This CDR3 comprises 15 residues. Germline V gene lookup returns CDR1 SGHRS and CDR2 YFSETQ. V lost 4 bases to trimming and J lost 3 bases; unmatched junction nucleotides: 8. CDR3: CASSPRTGEGYEQYF. The CDR3, as DNA: TGCGCCAGCAGCCCACGGACAGGGGAGGGCTACGAGCAGTACTTC.